This T cell receptor (beta chain) was sequenced for a study of T cell responses to AZD1222 COVID-19 vaccine. The V gene lost 7 bases and the J gene lost 8 bases, with 17 bases spanning the gap. This CDR3 region has 13 residues. Germline CDR1 is SGHTA and CDR2 is FQGNSA. Whole-study findings and limits: The sample set comprised mostly white British donors with more females, and clonal diversity was possibly underestimated.

Profiling relied on immunoSEQ multiplex PCR, and the TCRdb table lists in-frame clones only, not all of them. Of over 100,000 clones listed, 90% are singletons. As for this clone: Its antigen is not identified.

The chain employs TRBV7-2 and TRBJ1-2, with D perhaps TRBD1 (5 bases). This clonotype was obtained from an adult in good health. The specimen comprised peripheral blood, sampled on day 0 of AZD1222 vaccination. The CDR3 protein is CASTVGAELGYTF. CDR3 DNA sequence: TGTGCCAGCACCGTCGGGGCAGAGCTCGGCTACACCTTC.